This entry lists 6 T cell receptor beta chains sequenced from one sample in a study of cytomegalovirus exposure and HLA in healthy donors. PCR involved 60 Vbeta and 13 Jbeta primers. Here immunoSEQ multiplex PCR was the method, and the copy in TCRdb shows in-frame clones only, minus some. This sample yields about 98,000 clones, of which roughly three quarters are seen a single time; 1.4% to 1.5% belongs to the top ten. Specimen: PBMCs. These receptors all stem from a man between 35 and 55 years old in good health and CMV-seronegative.

The rearrangement uses TRBV4-3 and TRBJ1-5; D remains unclear. V dropped 0 bases and J dropped 4 bases, with 16 bases sitting between them. Per the germline V gene, CDR1 is LGHNA and CDR2 is YSLEER. The CDR3 runs to 17 residues. The CDR3 nucleotides are TGCGCCAGCAGCCAAGATCGGGGAAATCCCTATAATCAGCCCCAGCATTTT. Protein product: CASSQDRGNPYNQPQHF.

V usage is TRBV11-2 and J usage is TRBJ1-2; 7 bases map to TRBD1. The CDR3 runs to 14 residues. Germline V gene data show CDR1 as SGHAT and CDR2 as FQNNGV. Trimming at V came to 5 bases and at J to 3 bases, leaving 6 bases not matched to a gene. The CDR3 sequence is CASSPRDSDYGYTF. CDR3 sequence (DNA): TGTGCCAGCAGCCCTCGGGACAGCGACTATGGCTACACCTTC. Looking up the rest from reference TRBV11-2 and TRBJ1-2 gives the full variable domain: EAGVAQSPRYKIIEKRQSVAFWCNPISGHATLYWYQQILGQGPKLLIQFQNNGVVDDSQLPKDRFSAERLKGVDSTLKIQPAKLEDSAVYLCASSPRDSDYGYTFGSGTRLTVV.

The chain carries TRBV19 and TRBJ2-7, with D perhaps TRBD1 (6 bases). CDR1 and CDR2 from the germline V gene are LNHDA and SQIVND (reference sequence). The CDR3 spans 13 residues. V was cut by 4 bases and J by 4 bases, with 11 bases left in between. The CDR3 loop is CASSNRQEYEQYF. The CDR3 nucleotides are TGTGCCAGTAGTAACAGACAGGAGTACGAGCAGTACTTC.

This clone was counted once. This sample also contains other DNA sequences that code for the same CDR3. The rearrangement joins TRBV29-1 to TRBJ2-5, with D hard to call. The CDR3 is 10 amino acids. Per germline, CDR1 SQVTM and CDR2 ANQGSEA. The germline V and J ends were trimmed by 7 bases and 5 bases, with 8 bases remaining between them. CDR3 in DNA: TGCAGCGGTACAGTGGAGACCCAGTACTTC. Translation: CSGTVETQYF.

The chain couples TRBV6-5 to TRBJ2-5, with D possibly matching TRBD2 (7 bases). Germline V gene sequence: CDR1 MNHEY, CDR2 SVGAGI. V lost 5 bases to trimming and J lost 1 base, with 11 bases between them. The CDR3 contains 14 residues. CDR3 sequence reads: CASSPRGAQETQYF. The CDR3 DNA is TGTGCCAGCAGTCCTCGGGGGGCCCAAGAGACCCAGTACTTC.

This clone was counted between two and nine times. This chain uses TRBV14 with TRBJ2-5, with D possibly matching TRBD1 (6 bases). V shed 5 bases and J shed 5 bases, with 21 bases lying between them. CDR3 length equals 16 residues. Germline CDR1 reads SGHDN; CDR2 reads FVKESK. CDR3 protein: CASSIGRAGVVETQYF. For the CDR3, the DNA is TGTGCCAGCAGCATTGGACGGGCAGGGGTGGTCGAGACCCAGTACTTC.